The clone carrying this T cell receptor beta chain was counted a few times. Primed by a sample-barcoded 5' primer and a J-beta primer mix, a second PCR proceeded for roughly 7 to 11 cycles. TCRdb analysed the 5' RACE reads with MiXCR anew, one entry per CDR3 protein. The sample gives nearly 800,000 distinct CDR3 sequences, 56% of which show up once; roughly 25% is in the top ten. Germline V gene lookup returns CDR1 DFQATT and CDR2 SNEGSKA (reference sequence). V lost 6 bases to trimming and J lost 2 bases; unmatched junction nucleotides: 5. This CDR3 region has 15 residues. The data were obtained in a study of blood T cells in healthy people across ages. Caucasian individuals from Russia who were healthy and aged 6 to 90 acted as donors.

The V call is TRBV20-1, the J call TRBJ2-3; TRBD2 matches at 13 bases. Source material: blood. The receptor comes from a man between 40 and 49 years old in good health. The CDR3, as DNA: TGCAGTGCGGCGGGACTAGCGGGGATCACAGATACGCAGTATTTT. Protein: CSAAGLAGITDTQYF.